Below are 30 T cell receptor beta chains sequenced from a single sample in a study of blood T cell repertoires in COVID-19. Data came from immunoSEQ multiplex PCR; TCRdb stores just in-frame clones and leaves some out. The top ten hold under 2.5% of the sample, which has approximately 230,000 clones, approximately 90% seen once. The sample was PBMCs or T cells enriched from blood (not recorded which). These receptors came from a woman aged 18-29 years who had recovered from COVID-19.

V and J are TRBV18 and TRBJ1-1, with no clear D. The length of the CDR3 is 13 residues. The germline V gene has CDR1 KGHSH and CDR2 LQKENI. V lost 4 bases and J 4 bases, leaving 10 bases between the germline ends. CDR3 residues: CASSRREVTEAFF. The CDR3 DNA reads TGTGCCAGCTCACGTCGTGAGGTCACTGAAGCTTTCTTT.

V usage is TRBV9 and J usage is TRBJ2-3; 9 bases fit TRBD2. This CDR3 has 15 amino acids. With 4 bases clipped from V and 1 base from J, the junction kept 4 bases outside the gene matches. Per germline, CDR1 SGDLS and CDR2 YYNGEE. The CDR3 DNA is TGTGCCAGCAGCACGCGACTAGCGGGCACAGATACGCAGTATTTT. Amino acid sequence: CASSTRLAGTDTQYF.

This clone was seen once. This chain uses TRBV4-3 with TRBJ1-1; TRBD1 is a possible D gene (5 bases). Trimming pared 0 bases from V and 4 bases from J, leaving 12 bases between. The CDR3 is 15 residues long. The germline V gene encodes CDR1 LGHNA and CDR2 YSLEER. The CDR3 coding sequence is TGCGCCAGCAGCCAAGATCGGGGGTGGGGCACTGAAGCTTTCTTT. Translating gives CASSQDRGWGTEAFF.

The chain links TRBV7-2 to TRBJ1-6; D might be TRBD1 (6 bases). CDR3 length: 15 amino acids. V lost 1 base, J lost 5 bases, and 9 bases lay in between. The germline V gene has CDR1 SGHTA and CDR2 FQGNSA. This CDR3 reads CASSLVSGDNSPLHF. CDR3 nucleotide sequence: TGTGCCAGCAGCTTAGTGTCAGGGGATAATTCACCCCTCCACTTT.

V and J are TRBV15 and TRBJ1-5; TRBD1 might be the D (6 bases). The germline V gene has CDR1 LNHNV and CDR2 YYDKDF (reference sequence). V lost 5 bases and J lost 2, with 22 bases in between. The CDR3 runs 18 residues. In DNA form, the CDR3 reads TGTGCCACCAGCGAGGGGGGGTTAGGGCCCTCGGGCAATCAGCCCCAGCATTTT. Protein product: CATSEGGLGPSGNQPQHF.

J is TRBJ1-2 and V is TRBV18; D remains ambiguous. The CDR3 loop spans 17 amino acids. CDR1 is KGHSH, CDR2 LQKENI, per germline. With 3 bases removed from V and 7 bases from J, the gap between germline ends came to 24 bases. Here the CDR3 reads CASSPISDPRFNSGYTF. For the CDR3, the DNA is TGTGCCAGCTCACCCATATCTGACCCTCGGTTTAACAGTGGCTACACCTTC.

V gene TRBV24-1 combines with J gene TRBJ2-2, with a possible D match to TRBD1 (7 bases). Trimming took 1 base from V and 6 from J, leaving 14 bases between them. Germline values: CDR1 KGHDR, CDR2 SFDVKD. The CDR3 is 16 residues long. CDR3 DNA: TGTGCCACCAGTGATTTCGCGGGACAGAGGGCCGGGGAGCTGTTTTTT. This encodes CATSDFAGQRAGELFF.

The chain has TRBV7-9 and TRBJ2-1; TRBD2 aligns across 7 bases. The length of the CDR3 is 14 residues. V was clipped by 5 bases and J by 8 bases; unmatched bases: 9. Germline values: CDR1 SEHNR, CDR2 FQNEAQ (reference sequence). The CDR3 spells CASSQQVGGDEQFF. Here the CDR3 DNA reads TGTGCCAGCAGCCAGCAAGTGGGAGGGGATGAGCAGTTCTTC.

The chain combines TRBV5-1 with TRBJ1-1; possibly TRBD1 for D (5 bases). V gave up 7 bases and J gave up 0 bases, with 13 bases separating them. The CDR3 is 14 amino acids. Germline values: CDR1 SGHRS, CDR2 YFSETQ. The CDR3 DNA sequence: TGCGCCAGCGGAGGAGGAGGGGTGAACACTGAAGCTTTCTTT. The encoded protein is CASGGGGVNTEAFF.

This chain's CDR3 is CASSIVAGQAYEQYF. CDR3 coding DNA: TGTGCCAGTAGTATAGTGGCAGGTCAGGCCTACGAGCAGTACTTC. The chain links TRBV19 to TRBJ2-7, with no clear D. The V gene lost 1 base and the J gene lost 2 bases, with 12 bases spanning the gap. The length of the CDR3 is 15 residues. Germline V gene lookup returns CDR1 LNHDA and CDR2 SQIVND (reference sequence).

The chain has TRBV7-3 and TRBJ2-5; maybe TRBD2 (6 bases). CDR3 length: 13 amino acids. Trimming left V 11 bases short and J 1 base short, with 14 bases between. Germline CDR1 is SGHTA and CDR2 is FQGTGA. In DNA form, the CDR3 reads TGTGCCCCCGGGACTCCCATCCAAGAGACCCAGTACTTC. Translation gives CAPGTPIQETQYF.

This chain links TRBV27 with TRBJ1-1; D might be TRBD1 (6 bases). Deletions cut 7 bases from V and 4 bases from J, with 16 bases between. The CDR3 has 14 amino acids. Germline-derived CDR1 and CDR2 are MNHEY and SMNVEV (reference sequence). Here the CDR3 DNA reads TGTGCCAGCACCTATCTCGGGGGGCCCACTGAAGCTTTCTTT. Translating it yields CASTYLGGPTEAFF.

In its sample, this clone was seen once. The rearrangement links TRBV20-1 to TRBJ1-3; 7 bases are shared with TRBD1. Germline V gene lookup returns CDR1 DFQATT and CDR2 SNEGSKA (reference sequence). The CDR3 has 11 amino acids. V shed 5 bases, J shed 6 bases, and the junction held 1 base outside the gene matches. The CDR3 reads CSADRVNTIYF. The CDR3 DNA sequence: TGCAGTGCTGACAGGGTAAACACCATATATTTT.

This clone came up once. This chain links TRBV4-1 with TRBJ2-7, with 8 bases fitting TRBD2. Trimming removed 5 bases from V and 3 bases from J; junction bases left unmatched: 9. The CDR3 is 15 residues long. CDR1 MGHRA and CDR2 YSYEKL come from the germline V gene. The CDR3 reads CASSFTSGGSYEQYF. In nucleotides, the CDR3 is TGCGCCAGCAGCTTCACTAGCGGAGGAAGCTACGAGCAGTACTTC.

The chain carries TRBV4-2 and TRBJ2-3; TRBD2 is a possible D gene (6 bases). V lost 1 base, J lost 0 bases, and 20 bases lay in between. The CDR3 runs to 19 residues. Germline V lookup: CDR1 LGHNA, CDR2 YNFKEQ. CDR3 amino acids: CASSQATGGLSWSTDTQYF. The DNA of the CDR3 is TGTGCCAGCAGCCAAGCTACCGGGGGACTCTCTTGGAGCACAGATACGCAGTATTTT.

The V gene is TRBV28, the J gene TRBJ1-3, with 8 nucleotides matching TRBD1. Germline trimming cut 10 bases from V and 8 bases from J; bases unmatched to any gene: 4. Per the germline V gene, CDR1 is MDHEN and CDR2 is SYDVKM. The CDR3 length is 11 residues. This chain's CDR3 is CATTGVYTIYF. The CDR3 coding sequence is TGTGCCACGACAGGGGTTTACACCATATATTTT. The full variable domain, its missing parts supplied by reference TRBV28 and TRBJ1-3, is DVKVTQSSRYLVKRTGEKVFLECVQDMDHENMFWYRQDPGLGLRLIYFSYDVKMKEKGDIPEGYSVSREKKERFSLILESASTNQTSMYLCATTGVYTIYFGEGSWLTVV.

The chain has TRBV2 and TRBJ1-6, with D possibly matching TRBD1 (5 bases). This CDR3 has 17 amino acids. V was trimmed by 2 bases and J by 10 bases, leaving 21 bases between them. CDR1 SNHLY and CDR2 FYNNEI come from the germline V gene. The DNA for the CDR3 is TGTGCCAGCAGTGAAACTTCGACCGGGGGATGGGGATCACCCCTCCACTTT. It yields the protein CASSETSTGGWGSPLHF.

The chain recombines TRBV5-1 with TRBJ1-2; 9 bases are a match to TRBD1. This CDR3 is built from 15 residues. V shed 5 bases, J shed 8 bases, and the junction held 13 bases outside the gene matches. Germline lookup yields CDR1 SGHRS and CDR2 YFSETQ. CDR3: CASRDGDRANEGYTF. CDR3 coding DNA: TGCGCCAGCAGGGACGGGGACAGGGCAAATGAGGGCTACACCTTC.

This rearrangement joins TRBV7-8 to TRBJ1-3; D may be TRBD1 (5 bases). The ends were cut back, 8 bases at V and 4 bases at J, with 12 bases in the middle. Germline-derived CDR1 and CDR2 are SGHVS and FQNEAQ. The CDR3 extends over 13 amino acids. The DNA for the CDR3 is TGTGCCAGCGGCGCGGGGCTGGGAAACACCATATATTTT. The encoded protein is CASGAGLGNTIYF.

CDR3 nucleotides: TGCGCCAGCAGTAACCCGTGGAAGACACGATCTCAAGAGACCCAGTACTTC. Protein product: CASSNPWKTRSQETQYF. J is TRBJ2-5 and V is TRBV5-1; D is unclear. Between the trimmed V and J ends, which lost 5 bases and 2 bases, there was a span of 22 bases. The CDR3 has 17 amino acids. Germline V gene lookup returns CDR1 SGHRS and CDR2 YFSETQ.

The chain joins TRBV7-2 to TRBJ1-1; possibly TRBD1 for D (5 bases). This CDR3 contains 13 residues. Between the trimmed V and J ends, which lost 3 bases and 1 base, there was a span of 6 bases. Germline CDR1 and CDR2: SGHTA and FQGNSA. As DNA, the CDR3 is TGTGCCAGCAGCTTCCAGGGGAACACTGAAGCTTTCTTT. This codes for CASSFQGNTEAFF.

V usage is TRBV9 and J usage is TRBJ2-7, with TRBD2 matching 10 bases. Per the germline V gene, CDR1 is SGDLS and CDR2 is YYNGEE. This CDR3 contains 18 residues. Trimming cost V 0 bases and J 6 bases; bases outside gene matches: 15. CDR3 in DNA: TGTGCCAGCAGCGTAGGTGTCAGTAGGCTAGCGGGAGTATCCGAGCAGTACTTC. Translating gives CASSVGVSRLAGVSEQYF. The entire variable domain, with the rest obtained from reference TRBV9 and TRBJ2-7, is as follows: DSGVTQTPKHLITATGQRVTLRCSPRSGDLSVYWYQQSLDQGLQFLIQYYNGEERAKGNILERFSAQQFPDLHSELNLSSLELGDSALYFCASSVGVSRLAGVSEQYFGPGTRLTVT.

This chain joins TRBV7-3 and TRBJ2-1, with 10 bases lining up with TRBD1. The CDR3 runs to 18 residues. In germline, CDR1 is SGHTA, CDR2 FQGTGA. V dropped 1 base and J dropped 1; count of bases not matched to a gene: 7. This chain's CDR3 is CASSLRGQGPFSYNEQFF. Here the CDR3 DNA reads TGTGCCAGCAGCTTAAGGGGACAGGGGCCCTTTTCCTACAATGAGCAGTTCTTC.

V usage is TRBV6-2 or TRBV6-3 and J usage is TRBJ1-4; D is perhaps TRBD1 (5 bases). CDR1 and CDR2 (germline): MNHEY, SVGEGT. With 0 bases removed from V and 8 bases from J, the gap between germline ends came to 16 bases. The CDR3 covers 16 residues. The CDR3 region is CASSYSMIGAYEKLFF. The CDR3 DNA reads as TGTGCCAGCAGTTACTCGATGATTGGGGCTTACGAAAAACTGTTTTTT.

CDR3 nucleotides: TGCGCCAGCAGCATCAACCCTCGGGAAGGAAACATTCAGTACTTC. Protein sequence: CASSINPREGNIQYF. The chain recombines TRBV5-1 with TRBJ2-4, with a tentative D call TRBD2 (5 bases). The germline V gene encodes CDR1 SGHRS and CDR2 YFSETQ. Trimming took off 4 bases at V and 6 bases at J, with 17 bases between the two ends. The CDR3 is 15 amino acids.

The chain employs TRBV6-5 and TRBJ1-5; the match to TRBD1 covers 7 bases. This CDR3 has 15 residues. V shed 6 bases and J 7 bases; nucleotides not matched to a gene: 12. Germline V gene sequence: CDR1 MNHEY, CDR2 SVGAGI. The CDR3 protein is CASSQTQGLGQPQHF. The CDR3, as DNA: TGTGCCAGCAGCCAAACACAGGGGCTTGGGCAGCCCCAGCATTTT.

In this sample, this clone turned up once. The chain has TRBV2 and TRBJ1-1, with TRBD1 matching 10 bases. The CDR3 contains 15 residues. The ends lost 6 bases at V and 3 bases at J; junction bases unmatched: 7. Per germline, CDR1 SNHLY and CDR2 FYNNEI. CDR3 nucleotides: TGTGCCAGCAGGGTCGCCGGGACAGGGGACACTGAAGCTTTCTTT. It encodes CASRVAGTGDTEAFF.

The chain carries TRBV13 and TRBJ2-1, with a possible D match to TRBD2 (5 bases). Germline V lookup: CDR1 PRHDT, CDR2 FYEKMQ (reference sequence). V was pared by 7 bases and J by 8 bases, with 15 bases between. This CDR3 contains 13 residues. The CDR3 protein is CASTGGLTDEQFF. The DNA of the CDR3 is TGTGCCAGCACTGGCGGGTTAACGGATGAGCAGTTCTTC.

This clone appeared many times. The gene calls are TRBV6-4 and TRBJ1-1; 7 nucleotides align to TRBD1. The CDR3 runs 14 residues. CDR1 and CDR2 (germline): MRHNA, SNTAGT. With V trimmed by 6 bases and J by 5 bases, 9 bases remained unmatched. This CDR3 reads CASRPDRAGTEAFF. The CDR3 nucleotides are TGTGCCAGCAGACCTGACAGGGCGGGAACTGAAGCTTTCTTT.

V gene TRBV11-1 combines with J gene TRBJ2-5, with 12 bases aligning to TRBD1. Losses at the gene ends were 5 bases for V and 5 bases for J; bases not matched to a gene: 6. Looked up from germline, CDR1 is SGHAT and CDR2 is FQDESV (reference sequence). This CDR3 is 15 amino acids long. The CDR3 reads CASSLGTGGLETQYF. The DNA for the CDR3 is TGTGCCAGCAGCCTAGGGACAGGGGGCCTTGAGACCCAGTACTTC.